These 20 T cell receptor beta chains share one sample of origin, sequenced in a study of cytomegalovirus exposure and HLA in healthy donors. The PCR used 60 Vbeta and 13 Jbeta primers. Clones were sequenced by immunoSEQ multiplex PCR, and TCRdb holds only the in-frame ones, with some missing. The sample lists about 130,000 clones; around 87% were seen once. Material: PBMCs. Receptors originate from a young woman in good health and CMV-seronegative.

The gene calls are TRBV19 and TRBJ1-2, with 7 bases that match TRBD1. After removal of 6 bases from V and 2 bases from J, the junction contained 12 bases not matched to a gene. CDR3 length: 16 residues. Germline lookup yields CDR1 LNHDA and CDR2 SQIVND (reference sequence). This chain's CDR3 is CASSWKGQALNYGYTF. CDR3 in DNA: TGTGCCAGTAGCTGGAAAGGACAGGCCCTCAACTATGGCTACACCTTC.

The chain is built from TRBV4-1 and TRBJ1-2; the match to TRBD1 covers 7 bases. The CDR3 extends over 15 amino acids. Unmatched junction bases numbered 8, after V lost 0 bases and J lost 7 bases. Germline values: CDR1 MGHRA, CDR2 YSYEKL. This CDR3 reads CASSQDPTGFGGYTF. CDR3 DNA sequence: TGCGCCAGCAGCCAAGACCCGACAGGGTTCGGTGGCTACACCTTC.

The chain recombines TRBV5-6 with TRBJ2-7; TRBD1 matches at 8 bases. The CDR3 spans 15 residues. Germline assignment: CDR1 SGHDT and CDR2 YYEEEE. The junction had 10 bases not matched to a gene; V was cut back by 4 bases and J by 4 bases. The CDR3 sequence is CASSGAGTGVYEQYF. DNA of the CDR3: TGTGCCAGCAGCGGGGCCGGGACAGGAGTTTACGAGCAGTACTTC.

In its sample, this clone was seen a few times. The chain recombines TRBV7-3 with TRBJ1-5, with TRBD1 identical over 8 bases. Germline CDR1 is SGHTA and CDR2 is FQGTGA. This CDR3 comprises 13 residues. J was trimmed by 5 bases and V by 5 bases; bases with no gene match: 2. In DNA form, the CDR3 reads TGTGCCAGCAGCCTGGACAGGGATCAGCCCCAGCATTTT. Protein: CASSLDRDQPQHF.

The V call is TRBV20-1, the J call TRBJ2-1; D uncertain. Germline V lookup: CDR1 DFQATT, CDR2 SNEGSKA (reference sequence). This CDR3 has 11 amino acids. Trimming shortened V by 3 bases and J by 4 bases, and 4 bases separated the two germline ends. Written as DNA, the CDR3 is TGCAGTGCTAGTCAGTACAATGAGCAGTTCTTC. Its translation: CSASQYNEQFF.

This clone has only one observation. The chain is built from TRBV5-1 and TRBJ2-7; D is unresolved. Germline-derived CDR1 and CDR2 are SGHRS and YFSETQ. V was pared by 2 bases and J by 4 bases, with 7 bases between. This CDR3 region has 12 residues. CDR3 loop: CASSFDGYEQYF. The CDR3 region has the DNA TGCGCCAGCAGCTTCGACGGGTACGAGCAGTACTTC.

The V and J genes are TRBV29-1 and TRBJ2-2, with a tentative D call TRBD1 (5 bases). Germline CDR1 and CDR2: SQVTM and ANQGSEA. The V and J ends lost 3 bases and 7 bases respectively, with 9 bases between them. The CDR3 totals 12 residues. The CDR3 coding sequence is TGCAGCGTTGAGACAGTCTACGGGGAGCTGTTTTTT. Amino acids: CSVETVYGELFF.

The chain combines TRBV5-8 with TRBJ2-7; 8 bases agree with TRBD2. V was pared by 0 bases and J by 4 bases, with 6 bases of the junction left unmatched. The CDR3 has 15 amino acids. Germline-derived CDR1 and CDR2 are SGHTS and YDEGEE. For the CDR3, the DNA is TGTGCCAGCAGCTTGGAGGGGACTAGTCGTTACGAGCAGTACTTC. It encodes CASSLEGTSRYEQYF.

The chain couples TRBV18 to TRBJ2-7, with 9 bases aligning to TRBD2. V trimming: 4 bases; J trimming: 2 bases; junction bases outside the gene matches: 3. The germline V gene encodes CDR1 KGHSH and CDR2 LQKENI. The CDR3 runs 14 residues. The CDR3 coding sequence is TGTGCCAGCTCACGGACTAGCGAGGCCTACGAGCAGTACTTC. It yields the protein CASSRTSEAYEQYF.

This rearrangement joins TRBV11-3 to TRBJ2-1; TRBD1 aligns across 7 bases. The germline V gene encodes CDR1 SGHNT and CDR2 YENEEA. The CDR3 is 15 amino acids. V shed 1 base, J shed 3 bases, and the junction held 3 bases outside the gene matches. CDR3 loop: CASSLAGQHYNEQFF. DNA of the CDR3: TGTGCCAGCAGCTTAGCGGGACAGCACTACAATGAGCAGTTCTTC.

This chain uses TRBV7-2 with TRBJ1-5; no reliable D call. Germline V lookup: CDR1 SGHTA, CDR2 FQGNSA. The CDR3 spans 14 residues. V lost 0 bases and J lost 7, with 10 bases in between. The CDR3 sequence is CASSLAVRSQPQHF. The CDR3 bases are TGTGCCAGCAGCTTAGCGGTCAGGTCCCAGCCCCAGCATTTT.

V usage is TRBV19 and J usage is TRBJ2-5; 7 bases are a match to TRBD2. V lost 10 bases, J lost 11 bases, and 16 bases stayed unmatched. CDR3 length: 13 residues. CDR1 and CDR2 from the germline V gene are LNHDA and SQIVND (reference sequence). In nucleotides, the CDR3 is TGTGCCACCACACCCGTGGCAGGGAGGGAGCAGTACTTC. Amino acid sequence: CATTPVAGREQYF.

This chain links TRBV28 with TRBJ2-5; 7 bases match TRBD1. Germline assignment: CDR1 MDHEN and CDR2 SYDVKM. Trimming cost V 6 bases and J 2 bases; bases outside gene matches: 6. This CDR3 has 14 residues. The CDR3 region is CASRGEGAQETQYF. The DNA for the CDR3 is TGTGCCAGCAGGGGCGAGGGGGCACAAGAGACCCAGTACTTC.

CDR3 DNA sequence: TGTGCCAGCAGGAGGTCGGGGTCCGACGAGCAGTACTTC. Translating gives CASRRSGSDEQYF. This chain joins TRBV11-3 and TRBJ2-5, with D possibly TRBD2 on 5 matching bases. The DNA end is more similar to TRBJ2-7, so the J call may be wrong. This CDR3 is 13 amino acids long. Germline CDR1 is SGHNT and CDR2 is YENEEA.

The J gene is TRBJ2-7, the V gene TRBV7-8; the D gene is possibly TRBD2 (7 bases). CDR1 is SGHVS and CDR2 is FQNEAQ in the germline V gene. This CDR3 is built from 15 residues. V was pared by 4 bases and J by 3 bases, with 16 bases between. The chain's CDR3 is CASSSGEWDYYEQYF. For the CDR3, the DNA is TGTGCCAGCAGCTCAGGGGAGTGGGACTACTACGAGCAGTACTTC.

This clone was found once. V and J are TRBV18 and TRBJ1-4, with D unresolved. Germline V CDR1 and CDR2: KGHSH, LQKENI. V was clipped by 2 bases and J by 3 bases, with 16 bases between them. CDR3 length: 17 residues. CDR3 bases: TGTGCCAGCTCACCAATATGGGCCTTGGGTTCTAATGAAAAACTGTTTTTT. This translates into CASSPIWALGSNEKLFF.

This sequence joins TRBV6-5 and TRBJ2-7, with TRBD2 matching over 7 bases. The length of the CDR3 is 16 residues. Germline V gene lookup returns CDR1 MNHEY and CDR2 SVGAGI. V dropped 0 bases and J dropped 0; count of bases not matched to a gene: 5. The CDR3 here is CASSYSSAGLSYEQYF. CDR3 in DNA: TGTGCCAGCAGTTACTCTTCAGCGGGGCTCTCCTACGAGCAGTACTTC.

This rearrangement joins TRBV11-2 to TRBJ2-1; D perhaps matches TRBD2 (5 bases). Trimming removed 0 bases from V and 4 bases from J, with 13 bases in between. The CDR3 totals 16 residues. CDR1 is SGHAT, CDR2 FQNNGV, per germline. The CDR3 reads CASSLDRTTTYNEQFF. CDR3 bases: TGTGCCAGCAGCTTAGATAGGACGACTACTTACAATGAGCAGTTCTTC. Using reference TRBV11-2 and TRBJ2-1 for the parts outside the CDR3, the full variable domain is EAGVAQSPRYKIIEKRQSVAFWCNPISGHATLYWYQQILGQGPKLLIQFQNNGVVDDSQLPKDRFSAERLKGVDSTLKIQPAKLEDSAVYLCASSLDRTTTYNEQFFGPGTRLTVL.

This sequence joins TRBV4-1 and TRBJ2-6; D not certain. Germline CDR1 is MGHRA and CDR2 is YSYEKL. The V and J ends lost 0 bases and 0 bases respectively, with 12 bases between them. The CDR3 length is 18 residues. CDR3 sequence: CASSQDGGLYSGANVLTF. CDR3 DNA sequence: TGCGCCAGCAGCCAAGATGGCGGCCTTTACTCTGGGGCCAACGTCCTGACTTTC.

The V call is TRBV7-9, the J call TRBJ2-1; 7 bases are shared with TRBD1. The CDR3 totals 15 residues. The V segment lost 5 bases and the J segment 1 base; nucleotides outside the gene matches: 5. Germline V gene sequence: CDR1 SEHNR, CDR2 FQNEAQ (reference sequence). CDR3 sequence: CASSTNRGSYNEQFF. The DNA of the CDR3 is TGTGCCAGCAGCACTAACAGGGGATCCTACAATGAGCAGTTCTTC.